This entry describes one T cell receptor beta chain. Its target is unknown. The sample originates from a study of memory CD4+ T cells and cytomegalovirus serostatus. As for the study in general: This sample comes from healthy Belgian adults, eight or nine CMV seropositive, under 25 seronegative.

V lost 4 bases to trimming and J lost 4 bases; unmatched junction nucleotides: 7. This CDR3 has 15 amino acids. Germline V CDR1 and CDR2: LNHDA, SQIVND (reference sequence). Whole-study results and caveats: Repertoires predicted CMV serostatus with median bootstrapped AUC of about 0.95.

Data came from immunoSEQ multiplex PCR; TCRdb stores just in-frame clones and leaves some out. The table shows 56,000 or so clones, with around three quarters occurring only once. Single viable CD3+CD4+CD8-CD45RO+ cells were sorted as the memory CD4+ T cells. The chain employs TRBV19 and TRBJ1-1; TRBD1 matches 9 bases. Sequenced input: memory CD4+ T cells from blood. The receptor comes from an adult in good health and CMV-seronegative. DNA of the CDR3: TGTGCCAGTAGTAGGACAGGGGTTCCGGCCACTGAAGCTTTCTTT. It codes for CASSRTGVPATEAFF.